This T cell receptor (beta chain) was documented in a study of cytomegalovirus exposure and HLA in healthy donors (dated by TCRdb to between 2016 and 2019). Broadly, across the study: According to an earlier analysis of around 600 of the donors, some 180 million T cells yielded 117 million unique TCR beta sequences and around 300 Gb of sequence data. Roughly 300 gigabases of sequencing data and tens of millions of unique TCR sequences were included in an early release covering 500 to 750 HLA-typed donors. Among the roughly 390 genotyped donors, around 81% belonged to the genetic ancestry cluster associated with self-reported Caucasian donors. The study aimed to test whether cataloging public T cell receptors could reveal signatures of past pathogen exposure. The study profiled the T cell repertoires of around 700 subjects by immunosequencing and related them to cytomegalovirus serostatus. In addition to the first cohort of 666 subjects, a separate validation cohort of approximately 110 different subjects was used. High-throughput TCR immunosequencing, statistical association of individual TCRs with disease status, and machine learning were combined to predict cytomegalovirus infection status. To study patterns of TCR occurrence, a later analysis re-analyzed previously published TCR beta repertoires from 666 donors and added high-resolution HLA genotyping. The later analysis used no new phenotypic data to find candidate immune exposures, relying instead on TCR beta sequences and their occurrence across donors. To decide whether each TCR beta V gene segment behaved as functional or pseudogenic, an earlier analysis of some 580 of the donors relied on high-throughput TCR beta sequencing. Alongside the repertoire data, information on donor age, sex, ethnicity and CMV serostatus was compiled. A later genetic analysis used genome-wide SNP genotypes for about 65% of the roughly 700 donors, treating that subset as a discovery cohort. Every discovery cohort repertoire had been produced on one sequencing platform. HLA typing included class I and class II loci at four-digit resolution. Typing coverage differed by locus: A, B, C, DRB1 and DQB1 were typed in about 620-640 donors, DQA1 in about 500, DPA1 in roughly 590, and DPB1 in around 490. Four or five DR-DQ haplotypes were treated as single units for association and clustering because of strong linkage in the cohort. Across roughly 420 genotyped donors of the cohort, an average of approximately 200,000 unique TCR beta nucleotide sequences per donor were sequenced, and 15% to 20% of those sequences were non-productive.

Library prep was done by the immunoSEQ multiplex PCR assay. For the multiplex PCR, a mixture combining 60 forward primers for TCR Vbeta segments and 13 reverse primers for TCR Jbeta segments was used. Amplification of the CDR3 region of rearranged TCR beta genes was performed with a multiplex PCR assay on genomic DNA. Amplified TCR beta libraries were sequenced as 87-base-pair reads on the Illumina HiSeq System. As for how the authors treated the data: A later analysis counted around 72 million unique TCR beta chains across the 640 or so repertoires, and around 9.9 million of these chains were shared by at least two donors. Raw reads were error-corrected and collapsed into unique sequences by a nearest-neighbor algorithm in which closely related sequences were merged to remove PCR and sequencing errors. Alignment of CDR3 sequences to IMGT reference sequences was used to assign V, D and J gene segments. For a sequence to be retained, at least a six-nucleotide match to both a V gene segment and a J gene segment was required. Rearrangements were called productive when the CDR3 lacked stop codons and stayed in frame with V and J; all others were non-productive. Following IMGT convention, CDR3 was defined as the stretch from the second conserved V-encoded cysteine to the conserved J-encoded phenylalanine. The earlier analysis of about 610 of the donors excluded sequences that lacked an unambiguous match to a single V gene segment. In an earlier analysis of about 590 of the donors, a V segment was called functional when productive rearrangements were above 56.7%, and segregating when the standard deviation between donors exceeded 5%. A statistical classification framework was built to diagnose cytomegalovirus status from the catalog of TCR beta chain sequences. V and J gene assignment, in a later analysis, came from comparing TCR nucleotide sequences with IMGT/GENE-DB human TR gene sequences. A later analysis assigned CDR3 sequences and most-parsimonious VDJ recombination scenarios with the TCRdist pipeline. A later analysis defined each TCR beta chain by its CDR3 amino acid sequence plus V-gene family, and excluded reads lacking a unique V-gene family. As a way to deal with suspected cross-contamination and a sequencing artifact, a later analysis dropped 640 or so nucleotide sequences that were highly shared and had low generation probability. A later analysis calculated a clonal expansion index for each public chain from normalized within-repertoire ranks of inferred template counts. A later analysis computed generation probabilities with a VDJ recombination model fitted to out-of-frame rearrangements, and checked the results against IGoR. In a later analysis, hypergeometric tests were used to score TCR-TCR, TCR-HLA and TCR-CMV co-occurrence, with a repertoire-size bias correction applied to TCR pairs. A later analysis estimated false discovery rates by permuting HLA or CMV assignments 20 times. A later analysis grouped co-occurring TCRs with DBSCAN, adding TCRdist sequence similarity when clustering within HLA-allele-positive subsets. Co-occurrence clustering excluded repertoires with fewer than 30,000 or more than 120,000 public chains, plus five with anomalous nucleotide sharing. TCRdb re-hosts the immuneACCESS table, in-frame sequences only. Its copies lack some clones; in the studies checked, an unresolved V gene accounts for under half of them, and the cause for the rest is not known. V and J calls and clone size are those listed in that table; D and trimming were worked out from the DNA. The sample table gives 95,000 to 150,000 clones. The top ten clonotypes cover less than 4.5% of the sample.

What the research found in general, with its limitations: In a later genetic analysis, a missense DCLRE1C variant was associated with V-gene and J-gene trimming of TCR beta chains, and the association was replicated in an independent cohort. Sequencing depth was assumed to be roughly uniform across donors in the presence/absence analyses, though that assumption may not hold. In a later analysis, TCR association rates were found to vary across HLA loci, with the most associated TCRs seen for DRB1 alleles and the fewest for HLA-C alleles. A few of the identified cytomegalovirus-associated TCR beta chains were confirmed in vitro to be specific for cytomegalovirus antigens. According to a later analysis, parvovirus B19, influenza, CMV and Epstein-Barr virus appeared linked to several top co-occurrence clusters. CMV serostatus was the only immune exposure information available for the cohort. Most CMV-associated TCR beta chains appeared to be HLA-restricted in a later analysis, and the HLA associations seemed to be driven largely by CMV exposure. In a later analysis, some 17,000 TCR beta sequences were associated with specific HLA alleles at a false discovery rate of 0.05. The study gave a list of 150 to 200 TCR beta chains associated with cytomegalovirus. Strong co-occurrence of HLA alleles, especially DR and DQ, made assigning TCR associations to individual alleles difficult. In both the original and validation cohorts, the classifier was reported to diagnose cytomegalovirus status with high specificity and sensitivity. Because some donors lacked HLA typing at each locus, the association tests relied only on the typed subset. The authors suggested that the approach could potentially be generalized to other disease states and immunological phenotypes. In a later analysis, HLA-associated TCR beta chains were found to be more clonally expanded and to have lower generation probabilities than equally common non-associated chains. While some public TCRs were present in many individuals, most TCR sequences turned up only very rarely across donors. According to a later genetic analysis, donors in an Asian-associated ancestry cluster had fewer N-insertions in productive TCRs than the approximately 700-donor mean. Correlated functional status among segregating V segments might be attributable to linkage disequilibrium, but an unknown experimental factor could not be ruled out. This cohort had only TCR beta chains sequenced, and the lack of alpha or paired-chain data limited which features could be detected. Broadly in line with IMGT annotations, most TCR beta V segments showed up in productive rearrangements about 87% or about 30% of the time in an earlier analysis of approximately 600 of the donors. A further reported finding was that TCR beta sequences accurately predicted the HLA-A and HLA-B alleles for most subjects in the first cohort. A cluster of highly shared sequence variants was judged likely to represent a technical artifact of the sequencing pipeline. The earlier analysis of 587 of the donors excluded approximately 15 rarely observed V segments, including chromosome 9 orphons, because counts were too low. The 87-base-pair reads could not distinguish some IMGT-functional V segments, including TRBV6-2 and TRBV6-3, so those segments were excluded.

In total, roughly 710 healthy bone marrow donors made up the cohort. At the time of sampling, all cohort members were nominally healthy, though unrecorded immune exposures were likely present. The donor tested CMV seronegative, placing the donor among the roughly 400 seronegative members of the cohort. A peripheral blood sample was collected from each donor, and TCR beta sequencing was performed on peripheral blood mononuclear cells. The Qiagen DNeasy Blood Extraction Kit was used to extract genomic DNA from the blood cell samples. The germline V gene (reference sequence) specifies LNHDA as CDR1 and SQIVND as CDR2. The CDR3 holds 17 amino acids from the cysteine to the phenylalanine. Only CDR3 DNA is held: 51 bases, read in frame from base 1. V loses 7 bases at its end and J loses 2 bases; junction bases beyond the gene matches: 16. To note about this clone: Its antigen is currently not known.

Sequencing was carried out using PBMCs. The rearrangement combines TRBV19 with TRBJ1-2, and TRBD1 aligns with 7 junction nucleotides. The source of this sequence is a man aged 18 to 30 in good health and CMV-seronegative. The DNA is as follows: TGTGCCAGTACCAAGGGACAGTGGCTGCGTTCCAACTATGGCTACACCTTC. This gives the protein CASTKGQWLRSNYGYTF.